This TCR beta chain came from a study of cytomegalovirus exposure and HLA in healthy donors. About this clone itself: Antigen specificity is unknown.

Trimming cost V 4 bases and J 0 bases; bases outside gene matches: 5. The CDR3 runs 16 residues. Germline V gene data show CDR1 as LNHDA and CDR2 as SQIVND (reference sequence). PCR was performed using 60 Vbeta and 13 Jbeta primers. Generated by immunoSEQ multiplex PCR, the TCRdb table keeps only in-frame clones and is missing some. The repertoire has approximately 80,000 clones, 65% to 80% of them found once; the top ten carry 11%. Whole-study results and caveats: Cytomegalovirus association was assigned to about 180 TCR beta chains. Reportedly, a later analysis found an Asian-associated ancestry cluster had fewer N-insertions than the approximately 700-donor mean.

At the time of sampling, donors were nominally healthy, though unrecorded immune exposures were likely. This TCR came from a woman aged 40 to 50 in good health and CMV-seropositive. Sequenced material: PBMCs. The V and J genes are TRBV19 and TRBJ2-7; 11 bases are a match to TRBD2. The CDR3 reads CASSSLSGRASYEQYF. The CDR3 DNA follows: TGTGCCAGTAGTAGTCTTAGCGGGAGGGCCTCCTACGAGCAGTACTTC. Combining the CDR3 with reference TRBV19 and TRBJ2-7 gives the whole variable domain DGGITQSPKYLFRKEGQNVTLSCEQNLNHDAMYWYRQDPGQGLRLIYYSQIVNDFQKGDIAEGYSVSREKKESFPLTVTSAQKNPTAFYLCASSSLSGRASYEQYFGPGTRLTVT.